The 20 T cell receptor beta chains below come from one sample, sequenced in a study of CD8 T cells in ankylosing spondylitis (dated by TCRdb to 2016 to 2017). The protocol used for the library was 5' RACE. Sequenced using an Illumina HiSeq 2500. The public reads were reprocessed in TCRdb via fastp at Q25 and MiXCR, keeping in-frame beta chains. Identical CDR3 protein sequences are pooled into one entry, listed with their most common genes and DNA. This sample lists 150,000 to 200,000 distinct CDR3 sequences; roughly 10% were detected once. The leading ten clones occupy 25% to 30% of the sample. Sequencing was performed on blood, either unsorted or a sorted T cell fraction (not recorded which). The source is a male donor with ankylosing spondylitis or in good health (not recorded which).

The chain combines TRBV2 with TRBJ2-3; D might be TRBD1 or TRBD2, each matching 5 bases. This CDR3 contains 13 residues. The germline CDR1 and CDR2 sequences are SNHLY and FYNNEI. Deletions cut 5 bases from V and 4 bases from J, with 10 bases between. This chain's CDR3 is CASSWDLADTQYF. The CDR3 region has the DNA TGTGCCAGCAGTTGGGACCTTGCAGATACGCAGTATTTT.

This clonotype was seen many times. CDR3 DNA sequence: TGTGCCAGCAGTCGGAAGACCTACGAGCAGTACTTC. As protein: CASSRKTYEQYF. The V gene is TRBV6-6, the J gene TRBJ2-7; D is unclear. CDR3 length: 12 amino acids. Germline CDR1 MNHNY, CDR2 SVGAGI (reference sequence). V was cut by 5 bases and J by 2 bases, with 7 bases left in between.

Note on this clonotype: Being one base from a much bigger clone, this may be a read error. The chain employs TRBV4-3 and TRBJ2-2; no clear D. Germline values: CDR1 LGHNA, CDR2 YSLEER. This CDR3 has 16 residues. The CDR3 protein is CANSQDLAPNTGELFF. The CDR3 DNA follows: TGCGCCAACAGCCAAGATCTGGCTCCGAACACCGGGGAGCTGTTTTTT.

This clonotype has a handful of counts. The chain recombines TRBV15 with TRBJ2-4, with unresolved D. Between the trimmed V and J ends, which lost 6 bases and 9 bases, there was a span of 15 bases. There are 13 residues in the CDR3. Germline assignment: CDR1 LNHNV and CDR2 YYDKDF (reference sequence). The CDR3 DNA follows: TGTGCCACCAGGGTCCCGTCCAATACCATTCAGTACTTC. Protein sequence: CATRVPSNTIQYF.

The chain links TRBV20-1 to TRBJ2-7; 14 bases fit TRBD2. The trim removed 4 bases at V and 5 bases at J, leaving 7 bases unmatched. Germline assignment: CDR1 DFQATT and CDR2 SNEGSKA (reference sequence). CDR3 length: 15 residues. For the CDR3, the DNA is TGCAGTGCTACAACCGGGACTAGCGGGAGCCACGAGCAGTACTTC. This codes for CSATTGTSGSHEQYF.

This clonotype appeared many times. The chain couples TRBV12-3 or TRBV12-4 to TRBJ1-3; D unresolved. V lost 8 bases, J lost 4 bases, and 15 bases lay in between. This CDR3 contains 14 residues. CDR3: CASLHGLGGNTIYF. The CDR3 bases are TGTGCCAGCCTACACGGCCTAGGAGGAAACACCATATATTTT.

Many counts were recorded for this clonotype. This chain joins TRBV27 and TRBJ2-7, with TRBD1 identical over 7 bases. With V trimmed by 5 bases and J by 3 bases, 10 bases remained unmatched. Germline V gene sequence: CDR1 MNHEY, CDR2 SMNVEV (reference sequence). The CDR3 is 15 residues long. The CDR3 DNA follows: TGTGCCAGCAGTCCTTTCTCGGGACAGAGCTACGAGCAGTACTTC. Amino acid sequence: CASSPFSGQSYEQYF.

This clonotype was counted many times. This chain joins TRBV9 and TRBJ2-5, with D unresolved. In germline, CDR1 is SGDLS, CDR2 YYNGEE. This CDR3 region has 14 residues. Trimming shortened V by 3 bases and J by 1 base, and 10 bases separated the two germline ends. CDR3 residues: CASSGDWSQETQYF. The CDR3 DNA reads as TGTGCCAGCAGCGGCGACTGGAGCCAAGAGACCCAGTACTTC.

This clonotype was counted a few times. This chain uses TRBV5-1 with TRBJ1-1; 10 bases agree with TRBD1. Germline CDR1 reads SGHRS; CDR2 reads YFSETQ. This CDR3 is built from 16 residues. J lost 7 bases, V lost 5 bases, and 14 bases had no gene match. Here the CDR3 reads CASSLTGTGVDIEAFF. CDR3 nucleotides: TGCGCCAGCAGTTTAACCGGGACAGGGGTGGATATTGAAGCTTTCTTT.

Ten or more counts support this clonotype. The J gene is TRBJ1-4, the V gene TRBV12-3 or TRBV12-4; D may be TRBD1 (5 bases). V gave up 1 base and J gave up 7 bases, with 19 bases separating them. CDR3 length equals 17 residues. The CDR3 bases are TGTGCCAGCAGTTTAGTCGCTACAGGCCTCGGGAGTGAAAAACTGTTTTTT. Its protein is CASSLVATGLGSEKLFF.

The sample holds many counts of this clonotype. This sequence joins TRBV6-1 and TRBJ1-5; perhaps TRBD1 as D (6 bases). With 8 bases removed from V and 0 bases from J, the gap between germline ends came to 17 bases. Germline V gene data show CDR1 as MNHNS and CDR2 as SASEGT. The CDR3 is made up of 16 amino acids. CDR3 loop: CASLMNRVYSNQPQHF. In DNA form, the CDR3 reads TGTGCCAGCCTAATGAACAGGGTGTATAGCAATCAGCCCCAGCATTTT.

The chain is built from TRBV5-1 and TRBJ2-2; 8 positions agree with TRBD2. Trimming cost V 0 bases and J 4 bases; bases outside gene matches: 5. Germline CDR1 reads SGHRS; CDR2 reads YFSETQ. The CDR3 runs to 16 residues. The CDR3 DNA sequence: TGCGCCAGCAGCTTGGGTATAGCGGGGATCACCGGGGAGCTGTTTTTT. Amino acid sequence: CASSLGIAGITGELFF.

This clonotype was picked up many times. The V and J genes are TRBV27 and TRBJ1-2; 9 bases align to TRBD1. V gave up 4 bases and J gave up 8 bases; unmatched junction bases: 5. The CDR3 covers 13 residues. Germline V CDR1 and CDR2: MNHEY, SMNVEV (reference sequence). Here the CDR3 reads CASSSTGGRGYTF. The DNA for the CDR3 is TGTGCCAGCAGTTCGACAGGGGGGAGGGGCTACACCTTC.

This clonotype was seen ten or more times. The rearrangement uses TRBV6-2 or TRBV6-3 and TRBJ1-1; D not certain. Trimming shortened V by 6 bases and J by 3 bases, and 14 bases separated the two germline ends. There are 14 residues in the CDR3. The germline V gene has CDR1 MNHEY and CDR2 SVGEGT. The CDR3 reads CASSHPLRDTEAFF. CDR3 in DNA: TGTGCCAGCAGCCACCCGTTGAGGGACACTGAAGCTTTCTTT.

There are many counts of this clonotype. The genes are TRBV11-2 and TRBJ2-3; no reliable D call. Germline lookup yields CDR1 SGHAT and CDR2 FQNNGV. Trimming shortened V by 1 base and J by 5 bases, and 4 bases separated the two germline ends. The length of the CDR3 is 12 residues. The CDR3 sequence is CASSLVEDTQYF. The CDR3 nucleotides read TGTGCCAGCAGCTTAGTGGAAGATACGCAGTATTTT.

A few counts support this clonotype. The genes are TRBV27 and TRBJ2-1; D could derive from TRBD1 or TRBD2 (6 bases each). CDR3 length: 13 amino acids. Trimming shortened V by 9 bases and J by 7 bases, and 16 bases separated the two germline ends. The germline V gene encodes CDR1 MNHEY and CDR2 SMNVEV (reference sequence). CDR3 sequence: CASKGDFRNEQFF. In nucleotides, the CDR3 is TGTGCCAGTAAGGGGGACTTTAGAAATGAGCAGTTCTTC.

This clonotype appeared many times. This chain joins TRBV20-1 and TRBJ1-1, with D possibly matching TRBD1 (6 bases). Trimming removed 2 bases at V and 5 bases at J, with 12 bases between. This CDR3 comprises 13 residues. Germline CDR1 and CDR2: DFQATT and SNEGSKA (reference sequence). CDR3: CSARQGLWTEAFF. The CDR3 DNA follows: TGCAGTGCTAGACAGGGGTTGTGGACTGAAGCTTTCTTT.

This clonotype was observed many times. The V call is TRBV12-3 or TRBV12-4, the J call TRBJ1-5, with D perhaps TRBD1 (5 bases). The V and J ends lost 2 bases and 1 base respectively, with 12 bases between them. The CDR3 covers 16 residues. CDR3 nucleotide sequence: TGTGCCAGCAGTTTAAGGGCAGGGAGGAGCAATCAGCCCCAGCATTTT. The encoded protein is CASSLRAGRSNQPQHF.

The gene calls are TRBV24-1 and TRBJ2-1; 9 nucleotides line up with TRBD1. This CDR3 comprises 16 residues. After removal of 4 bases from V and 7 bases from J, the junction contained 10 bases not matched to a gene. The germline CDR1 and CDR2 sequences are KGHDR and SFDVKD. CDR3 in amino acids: CATSEPGQGLINEQFF. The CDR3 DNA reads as TGTGCCACCAGTGAACCGGGACAGGGTCTAATAAATGAGCAGTTCTTC.

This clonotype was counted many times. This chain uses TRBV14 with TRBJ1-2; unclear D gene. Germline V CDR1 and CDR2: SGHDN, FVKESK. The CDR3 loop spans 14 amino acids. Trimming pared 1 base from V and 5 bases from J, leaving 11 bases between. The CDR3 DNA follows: TGTGCCAGCAGCCAAGTCTCGCTGGGGTATGGCTACACCTTC. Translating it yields CASSQVSLGYGYTF. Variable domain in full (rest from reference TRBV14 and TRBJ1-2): EAGVTQFPSHSVIEKGQTVTLRCDPISGHDNLYWYRRVMGKEIKFLLHFVKESKQDESGMPNNRFLAERTGGTYSTLKVQPAELEDSGVYFCASSQVSLGYGYTFGSGTRLTVV.